Shown below are 10 T cell receptor beta chains from a single sample sequenced in a study of CD8+ T cells in alopecia areata. Using CD4, CD8alpha, NKG2D, NKG2ACE and other markers, pooled cutaneous lymph node cells were sorted. cDNA reverse transcribed from extracted RNA served as the sequencing template. Only in-frame clones appear in the TCRdb table, and some are missing; sequencing was by immunoSEQ multiplex PCR. This table holds 250,000 or so clones with no singletons; the top ten claim more than 0.95%. Sequenced material: CD4+ T cells sorted from a lymph node. The receptors here all came from a C3H/HeJ mouse with alopecia areata. This line is of MHC haplotype H2-k.

In this sample, this clone turned up many times. All gene names here are mouse names. The sequenced fragment ends 4 residues before the CDR3 boundary, so the rest is inferred from the germline J gene. The sample carries other DNA sequences with the same CDR3. This sequence joins TRBV12-1 and TRBJ1-2; 7 bases line up with TRBD1. Trimming took 0 bases from V and 1 from J; bases not matched to a gene: 4. CDR1 and CDR2 (germline): SGHSN, HYEKVE. This CDR3 has 15 residues. CDR3 DNA, as far as it was read: TGTGCCAGCTCTCTCTCCGGGACAGAAAACTCC. Amino acids: CASSLSGTENS. The whole CDR3 sequence reads CASSLSGTENSDYTF.

The sample holds a few counts of this clone. Gene names and germline match the mouse. The read ends 4 residues early relative to the CDR3; the germline J gene fills the gap. The rearrangement joins TRBV13-2 to TRBJ2-5; 9 positions agree with TRBD2. The CDR3 covers 16 residues. Germline CDR1 is NNHNN and CDR2 is SYGAGS (reference sequence). V lost 0 bases, J lost 1 base, and 3 bases stayed unmatched. Here the CDR3 reads CASGDAAGGDQDTQYF. The sequenced part of the CDR3 DNA is TGTGCCAGCGGTGATGCCGCTGGGGGGGACCAAGAC.

Of note for this clone: Gene names and germline match the mouse. The read falls 4 residues short of the CDR3 end, and the missing part is taken from the germline J gene. The gene calls are TRBV13-1 and TRBJ1-1, with 8 bases fitting TRBD1. The CDR3 is made up of 15 amino acids. Germline V CDR1 and CDR2: NSHNY, SYGAGN. The V gene end was trimmed by 0 bases and the J gene end by 3 bases; junction bases not matched to a gene: 4. This chain's CDR3 is CASSDVQGAYTEVFF. Incomplete CDR3 DNA: TGTGCCAGCAGTGATGTTCAGGGGGCATACACA.

As concerns this clone: Gene and germline names: mouse. The read gets to within 4 residues of the CDR3 end, and the germline J gene fills in the rest. The chain carries TRBV13-1 and TRBJ1-1; 12 nucleotides match TRBD1. The ends lost 3 bases at V and 4 bases at J; junction bases unmatched: 7. The germline V gene has CDR1 NSHNY and CDR2 SYGAGN. This CDR3 is 16 amino acids long. The CDR3 here is CASSGGQGARGTEVFF. The CDR3 DNA, read in part, is TGTGCCAGCAGTGGGGGACAGGGGGCGCGGGGCACA.

To note about this clone: Mouse names are used for the genes. The CDR3 end falls 4 residues outside the read, so it is completed with the germline J gene. The rearrangement joins TRBV19 to TRBJ2-2, with 9 bases matching TRBD2. Per germline, CDR1 FNHDT and CDR2 SITEND (reference sequence). CDR3 size: 16 residues. The V and J ends lost 7 bases and 0 bases, in that order; junction bases with no gene match: 7. The CDR3 region is CASAKNWGANTGQLYF. CDR3 bases read: TGTGCCAGCGCCAAAAACTGGGGGGCAAACACCGGG.

This clone occurred a few times. Gene names denote mouse genes. The CDR3 extends 4 residues past the end of the read, so its final part is completed from the germline J gene. This rearrangement joins TRBV13-2 to TRBJ2-2; TRBD2 agrees at 8 bases. This CDR3 spans 14 amino acids. The germline CDR1 and CDR2 sequences are NNHNN and SYGAGS (reference sequence). After removal of 6 bases from V and 4 bases from J, the junction contained 5 bases not matched to a gene. The CDR3 reads CASEGGRSTGQLYF. The CDR3 bases that were read are TGTGCCAGCGAGGGGGGGCGCAGCACCGGG.

In this sample, this clone turned up a few times. Gene names are mouse gene names. The read ends 4 residues shy of where the CDR3 ends; the end is completed using the germline J gene. Within the sample, other DNA sequences also encode this same CDR3. The rearrangement joins TRBV5 to TRBJ2-5, with 9 bases matching TRBD1. The CDR3 is made up of 14 amino acids. Germline CDR1 LGHNA, CDR2 YNLKQL (reference sequence). CDR3 region: CASSPTGGRDTQYF. The covered CDR3 bases are TGTGCCAGCAGCCCTACAGGGGGCCGGGAC.

Points on this clone: The genes and germline here are from mouse. The CDR3 is CAWSHGQNSDYTF. The CDR3 DNA, read in part, is TGTGCCTGGAGCCACGGACAGAACTCC. J is TRBJ1-2 and V is TRBV31, with TRBD1 as a possible D gene (6 bases). The read gets to within 4 residues of the CDR3 end, and the germline J gene fills in the rest. CDR3 length equals 13 residues. Trimming pared 3 bases from V and 2 bases from J, leaving 10 bases between. Germline CDR1 reads GKSSPN; CDR2 reads SITVG.

This clone was detected a few times. Gene labels here are mouse ones. The CDR3 end falls 4 residues outside the read, so it is completed with the germline J gene. J is TRBJ1-1 and V is TRBV19; TRBD1 might be the D (5 bases). This CDR3 is built from 12 residues. In germline, CDR1 is FNHDT, CDR2 SITEND (reference sequence). Partial CDR3 DNA: TGTGCCAGCAGTCCTTTCAGGGAA. Amino acid sequence: CASSPFRE. The whole CDR3 sequence is CASSPFREEVFF. The full variable domain, its missing parts supplied by reference TRBV19 and TRBJ1-1, is GGIITQTPKFLIGQEGQKLTLKCQQNFNHDTMYWYRQDSGKGLRLIYYSITENDLQKGDLSEGYDASREKKSSFSLTVTSAQKNEMAVFLCASSPFREEVFFGKGTRLTVV.

Worth noting for this clone: Here the gene names and germline are mouse. The read finishes 3 residues shy of the CDR3 end, and the germline J gene is used to complete it. This chain uses TRBV13-2 with TRBJ1-6, with D perhaps matching TRBD1 (5 bases). TRBJ1-6 is identified as an open reading frame with a role that is uncertain. Between the trimmed V and J ends, which lost 1 base and 7 bases, there was a span of 9 bases. The CDR3 is 14 residues long. From germline, CDR1 is NNHNN and CDR2 SYGAGS (reference sequence). The covered CDR3 bases are TGTGCCAGCGGTGATCGCAGGGTCAATTCGCCC. Its protein product is CASGDRRVNSP. The full-length CDR3 reads as CASGDRRVNSPLYF.